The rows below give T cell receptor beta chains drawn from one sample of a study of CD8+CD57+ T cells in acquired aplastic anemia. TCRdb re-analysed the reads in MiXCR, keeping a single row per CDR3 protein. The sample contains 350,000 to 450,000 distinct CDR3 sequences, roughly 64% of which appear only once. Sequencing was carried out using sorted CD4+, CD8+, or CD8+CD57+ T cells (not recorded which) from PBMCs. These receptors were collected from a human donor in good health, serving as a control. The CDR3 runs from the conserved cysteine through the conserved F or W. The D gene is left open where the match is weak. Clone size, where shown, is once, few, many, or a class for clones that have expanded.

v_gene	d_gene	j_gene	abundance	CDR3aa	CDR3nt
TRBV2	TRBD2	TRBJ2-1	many	CASSGSGGAYNEQFF	TGTGCCAGCAGTGGTAGCGGGGGGGCCTACAATGAGCAGTTCTTC
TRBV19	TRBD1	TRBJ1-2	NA	CASSGTGTTLVEGYTF	TGTGCCAGTAGCGGGACAGGTACGACTTTGGTCGAGGGCTACACCTTC
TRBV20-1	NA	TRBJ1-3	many	CSARGGGNTIYF	TGCAGTGCTAGGGGGGGGGGAAACACCATATATTTT
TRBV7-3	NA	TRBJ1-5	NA	CASSLIVRQQRDPHF	TGTGCCAGCAGCTTAATAGTCCGCCAGCAGAGAGACCCACATTTT
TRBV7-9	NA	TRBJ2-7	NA	CASSLVGGPASQDQYF	TGTGCCAGCAGCTTAGTCGGGGGGCCAGCCTCCCAGGACCAGTACTTC
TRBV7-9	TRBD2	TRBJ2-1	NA	CASSWGEGRKEQFF	TGTGCCAGCAGCTGGGGGGAGGGTCGGAAAGAGCAGTTCTTC
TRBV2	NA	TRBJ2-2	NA	CASSLESTKPGELFF	TGTGCCAGCAGCTTAGAGTCAACGAAGCCCGGGGAGCTGTTTTTT
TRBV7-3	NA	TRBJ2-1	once	CASSLHALAEGDEQFF	TGTGCCAGCAGCTTACATGCCCTGGCGGAGGGGGATGAGCAGTTCTTC
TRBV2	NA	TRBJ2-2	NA	CASSLESNGGFYGELFF	TGTGCCAGCAGCTTAGAGTCCAACGGCGGGTTCTACGGGGAGCTGTTTTTT
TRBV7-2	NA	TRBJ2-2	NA	CASRLASTGELFF	TGTGCCAGCCGCTTAGCGAGTACCGGGGAGCTGTTTTTT
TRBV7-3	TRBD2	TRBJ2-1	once	CASSLREGRDDQLF	TGTGCCAGCAGCCTCCGGGAGGGCAGGGATGACCAGCTCTTC